What follows is one T cell receptor beta chain and its context. The data are from a study of blood T cell repertoires in COVID-19. Background on the study: From the United States, Italy and Spain came samples of acute and convalescent COVID-19.

The repertoire was sequenced with immunoSEQ multiplex PCR; TCRdb's copy has only in-frame clones and lacks some. The sample consists of approximately 210,000 clones, approximately 89% of them appearing once. V was shortened by 5 bases and J by 7 bases, with 9 bases between the two germline ends. Germline V gene lookup returns CDR1 KGHDR and CDR2 SFDVKD. CDR3 size: 12 residues. This TCR came from a woman aged 40 to 55 with acute or convalescent COVID-19. The sequenced sample was peripheral blood. V usage is TRBV24-1 and J usage is TRBJ2-3; no clear D gene. The CDR3 region is CATSARVHTQYF. The CDR3 DNA sequence: TGTGCCACCAGTGCCCGGGTCCATACGCAGTATTTT.